This TCR beta chain was retrieved from a study of cytomegalovirus exposure and HLA in healthy donors (TCRdb year 2017). Concerning the study at large: An earlier analysis of roughly 500 of the donors reported approximately 300 Gb of sequence data and approximately 110 million unique TCR beta sequences from 190 million or so T cells. Four to six DR-DQ haplotypes were handled as single units for association and clustering, since linkage in the cohort was strong. Donor age, sex, ethnicity and CMV serostatus were collected together with the repertoire data. All discovery cohort repertoires had been generated on a single sequencing platform. High-throughput TCR immunosequencing, statistical association of individual TCRs with disease status, and machine learning were combined to predict cytomegalovirus infection status. Among the roughly 400 genotyped donors, around 81% belonged to the genetic ancestry cluster associated with self-reported Caucasian donors. HLA typing covered class I and class II loci at four-digit resolution. Rather than drawing on any new phenotypic data, the later analysis identified candidate immune exposures from TCR beta sequences and the way those sequences occurred across donors. Using immunosequencing, the study profiled T cell repertoires from some 670 subjects and related those repertoires to cytomegalovirus serostatus. In addition to the first cohort of 500 to 850 subjects, a separate validation cohort of approximately 120 different subjects was used. A later genetic analysis used genome-wide SNP genotypes for 398 of the 666 donors, treating that subset as a discovery cohort. The study aimed to test whether signatures of past pathogen exposure could be identified by cataloging public T cell receptors. A later analysis re-analyzed previously published TCR beta repertoires from 550 to 700 donors and added high-resolution HLA genotyping to study TCR occurrence patterns. The number of donors typed differed by locus, with 629-630 for A, B, C, DRB1 and DQB1, 522 for DQA1, approximately 570 for DPA1, and over 400 for DPB1. An early release that covered about 600 HLA-typed donors contained about 300 gigabases of sequencing data and tens of millions of unique TCR sequences. An earlier analysis of 587 of the donors used high-throughput TCR beta sequencing to judge whether each TCR beta V gene segment behaved as functional or pseudogenic. Among a few hundred genotyped donors of the cohort, an average of around 240,000 unique TCR beta nucleotide sequences were sequenced per donor, around a sixth of them non-productive.

Turning to this clone: The target of this receptor is not known. It has no much larger one-base neighbor in the sample; base qualities were not kept.

The cohort was made up of around 720 healthy bone marrow donors. At the time of sampling, all cohort members were nominally healthy, though unrecorded immune exposures were likely present. CMV serostatus was recorded as positive for 250 to 300 and negative for about 55% of the roughly 670 cohort members, whereas no CMV serostatus was recorded for the donor in question. A peripheral blood sample was provided by each donor, and peripheral blood mononuclear cells were used for TCR beta sequencing. Genomic DNA was extracted from the blood cell samples with the Qiagen DNeasy Blood Extraction Kit. Study-level results and caveats: Sequencing depth was assumed to be roughly uniform across donors in the presence/absence analyses, though that assumption may not hold. Because the 87-base-pair reads could not distinguish some IMGT-functional V segments, including TRBV6-2 and TRBV6-3, those segments were excluded. For the cohort, immune exposure information was limited to CMV serostatus. A group of highly shared sequence variants was considered likely to be a technical artifact of the sequencing pipeline. This cohort had only TCR beta chains sequenced, and the lack of alpha or paired-chain data limited which features could be detected. The classifier was reported to diagnose cytomegalovirus status with high specificity and sensitivity in both the original and validation cohorts. A later analysis found that TCR association rates varied across HLA loci, with DRB1 alleles showing the most associated TCRs and HLA-C alleles the fewest. A further reported finding was that TCR beta sequences accurately predicted the HLA-A and HLA-B alleles for most subjects in the first cohort. According to a later genetic analysis, donors in an Asian-associated ancestry cluster had fewer N-insertions in productive TCRs than the approximately 670-donor mean. In the study, around 150 TCR beta chains were listed as associated with cytomegalovirus. In a later analysis, HLA-associated TCR beta chains showed more clonal expansion and lower generation probabilities than non-associated chains that were equally common. A later genetic analysis associated a missense DCLRE1C variant with V-gene and J-gene trimming of TCR beta chains, and an independent cohort replicated the association. Because counts were too low, 15 to 20 rarely observed V segments, including chromosome 9 orphons, were excluded from the earlier analysis of several hundred of the donors. A later analysis associated 16,951 TCR beta sequences with specific HLA alleles at a false discovery rate of 0.05. A later analysis found that most CMV-associated TCR beta chains appeared HLA-restricted, with HLA associations seemingly driven largely by CMV exposure. The authors suggested that the approach could potentially be generalized to other disease states and immunological phenotypes. Across donors, most TCR sequences were observed very rarely, whereas some public TCRs were present in many individuals. According to a later analysis, parvovirus B19, influenza, CMV and Epstein-Barr virus appeared linked to several top co-occurrence clusters. Because HLA typing was unavailable for some donors at each locus, only the typed subset was used in association tests. Correlated functional status among segregating V segments might be attributable to linkage disequilibrium, but an unknown experimental factor could not be ruled out. Strong co-occurrence of HLA alleles, especially DR and DQ, made assigning TCR associations to individual alleles difficult. A few of the identified cytomegalovirus-associated TCR beta chains were confirmed in vitro to be specific for cytomegalovirus antigens. An earlier analysis of 450 to 750 of the donors showed that most TCR beta V segments appeared in productive rearrangements either about 90% or about 30% of the time, which broadly matched IMGT annotations.

For CDR1 and CDR2, the germline V gene lists KGHSH and LQKENI. A distance of 13 bases separates the germline ends of V and J, which lose 3 bases and 2 bases respectively. CDR3 length: 16 amino acids, cysteine to phenylalanine. Solely the CDR3 DNA is kept, with 48 bases framed from the first base. The library was produced with the immunoSEQ multiplex PCR assay. The multiplex PCR relied on a mix of 60 forward primers for TCR Vbeta segments and 13 reverse primers for TCR Jbeta segments. The CDR3 region of rearranged TCR beta genes was amplified from genomic DNA by a multiplex PCR assay. The amplified TCR beta libraries were sequenced on the Illumina HiSeq System as 87-base-pair reads. From the authors' description of their analysis: In a later analysis, 70 million to 95 million unique TCR beta chains were counted across the 500 to 700 repertoires, and roughly 9.9 million of these chains were shared by at least two donors. To remove PCR and sequencing errors, raw reads were error-corrected and collapsed into unique sequences using a nearest-neighbor algorithm that merged closely related sequences. V, D and J gene segments were assigned by aligning CDR3 sequences to IMGT reference sequences. Each retained sequence needed at least a six-nucleotide match to both a V gene segment and a J gene segment. Rearrangements were called productive when the CDR3 lacked stop codons and stayed in frame with V and J; all others were non-productive. CDR3 was defined by IMGT convention, running from the second conserved V-encoded cysteine to the conserved J-encoded phenylalanine. The earlier analysis of roughly 590 of the donors excluded sequences that lacked an unambiguous match to a single V gene segment. In an earlier analysis of 500 to 750 of the donors, V segments were called functional above 56.7% productive rearrangements and were called segregating when the between-donor standard deviation exceeded 5%. A statistical classification framework was built to diagnose cytomegalovirus status from the catalog of TCR beta chain sequences. V and J gene assignment, in a later analysis, came from comparing TCR nucleotide sequences with IMGT/GENE-DB human TR gene sequences. The TCRdist pipeline was used in a later analysis to assign CDR3 sequences and most-parsimonious VDJ recombination scenarios. A later analysis defined each TCR beta chain by its CDR3 amino acid sequence plus V-gene family, and excluded reads lacking a unique V-gene family. As a way to deal with suspected cross-contamination and a sequencing artifact, a later analysis dropped 450 to 600 nucleotide sequences that were highly shared and had low generation probability. A later analysis calculated a clonal expansion index for each public chain from normalized within-repertoire ranks of inferred template counts. In a later analysis, generation probabilities were computed with a VDJ recombination model fitted to out-of-frame rearrangements, and the resulting probabilities were checked against IGoR. Hypergeometric tests were used in a later analysis to score TCR-TCR, TCR-HLA and TCR-CMV co-occurrence, with a repertoire-size bias correction applied to the TCR pairs. False discovery rates were estimated in a later analysis by permuting HLA or CMV assignments 20 times. In a later analysis, co-occurring TCRs were grouped with DBSCAN, and TCRdist sequence similarity was added when clustering was performed within HLA-allele-positive subsets. Repertoires with fewer than 30,000 or more than 120,000 public chains, plus five repertoires with anomalous nucleotide sharing, were excluded from co-occurrence clustering. Entries here come from immuneACCESS through TCRdb and include only in-frame sequences with V and J called. Some clones fail to appear in such tables; in the studies checked, an unresolved V gene covers under half of the shortfall, and the cause of the remainder is unknown. The DNA gave D and trimming, while V, J and clone size come from that table. Within this sample are about 160,000 clones, with about four fifths of them counted one time only. The ten largest clonotypes hold roughly 4% of the sample.

The chain joins TRBV18 to TRBJ2-2; matching of 5 bases hints at TRBD2 as the D gene. The receptor was derived from a human donor in good health. The specimen sequenced was PBMCs. The sequence in DNA is TGTGCCAGCTCACCGTCCACCGGGATCAACACCGGGGAGCTGTTTTTT. This codes for CASSPSTGINTGELFF.